Following are 21 T cell receptor beta chains from one sample sequenced in a study of T cell repertoires in cytomegalovirus infection. TCRdb reanalysed the reads using MiXCR and keeps one entry per CDR3 protein. The table has 490,000 or so distinct CDR3 sequences, roughly 10% seen once. Sequenced sample: PBMCs. All receptors derive from a human donor in good health (CMV status not recorded). Some clones in this sample may be carry-over from other donors' samples.

This clonotype has only a few counts. The chain combines TRBV7-3 with TRBJ1-6; perhaps TRBD1 as D (5 bases). The CDR3 contains 15 residues. V was cut by 6 bases and J by 9 bases, with 18 bases left in between. The V gene's germline CDR1 is SGHTA and CDR2 FQGTGA. CDR3 amino acids: CASRARAGNSSPLHF. CDR3 bases: TGTGCCAGCAGGGCCCGAGCAGGGAACTCTTCACCCCTCCACTTT.

This clonotype was recorded many times. The chain carries TRBV7-9 and TRBJ2-5; 9 positions agree with TRBD2. The CDR3 is 13 residues long. V lost 1 base, J lost 9 bases, and 3 bases stayed unmatched. Germline-derived CDR1 and CDR2 are SEHNR and FQNEAQ (reference sequence). As DNA, the CDR3 is TGTGCCAGCAGCTTAGAGTTAGCGGGGGCCCAGTACTTC. Translating it yields CASSLELAGAQYF.

At least ten counts were recorded for this clonotype. V usage is TRBV12-3 or TRBV12-4 and J usage is TRBJ1-2, with D perhaps TRBD1 (5 bases). The CDR3 contains 12 residues. V gave up 5 bases and J gave up 5 bases, with 9 bases separating them. In DNA form, the CDR3 reads TGTGCCAGCAGTCCAGGGTTGTATGGCTACACCTTC. It codes for CASSPGLYGYTF.

This clonotype was counted ten times or more. The gene calls are TRBV5-1 and TRBJ2-1; 10 nucleotides align to TRBD2. CDR1 SGHRS and CDR2 YFSETQ come from the germline V gene. The CDR3 is 19 residues long. Trimming removed 5 bases from V and 5 bases from J; junction bases left unmatched: 19. CDR3 bases: TGCGCCAGCAGTTCCCTGACTAGCGGGTCCCTCCTTACTAACAATGAGCAGTTCTTC. Translated: CASSSLTSGSLLTNNEQFF.

This chain connects TRBV2 to TRBJ2-7; the match to TRBD2 covers 9 bases. The CDR3 is made up of 16 amino acids. Germline lookup yields CDR1 SNHLY and CDR2 FYNNEI. V was pared by 6 bases and J by 7 bases, with 16 bases of the junction left unmatched. DNA for the CDR3: TGTGCCAGCAGATCAATTGGGGTAGCGGGAGTTGGTGAGCAGTACTTC. The encoded protein is CASRSIGVAGVGEQYF.

This clonotype was observed many times. The chain is built from TRBV2 and TRBJ2-3, with D unclear. The CDR3 contains 17 residues. The germline CDR1 and CDR2 sequences are SNHLY and FYNNEI. V was shortened by 2 bases and J by 2 bases, with 17 bases between the two germline ends. CDR3 protein: CASSERLGLSHTDTQYF. CDR3 sequence (DNA): TGTGCCAGCAGTGAACGGCTCGGTCTCTCGCACACAGATACGCAGTATTTT.

This clonotype has at least ten counts. V is TRBV12-3 or TRBV12-4 and J is TRBJ2-1; TRBD2 might be the D (7 bases). V dropped 3 bases and J dropped 9 bases, with 18 bases sitting between them. The CDR3 totals 15 residues. The CDR3 loop reads CASSLLGGRAIEQFF. Written as DNA, the CDR3 is TGTGCCAGCAGTTTGTTGGGGGGGCGGGCAATTGAGCAGTTCTTC.

This clonotype was seen ten or more times. The chain is built from TRBV5-1 and TRBJ1-3; D ambiguous. Trimming took 3 bases from V and 0 from J, leaving 10 bases between them. Per the germline V gene, CDR1 is SGHRS and CDR2 is YFSETQ. This CDR3 is built from 15 residues. The CDR3 loop reads CASSSRESSGNTIYF. Written as DNA, the CDR3 is TGCGCCAGCAGCTCCCGGGAGTCCTCTGGAAACACCATATATTTT. Supplemented by reference TRBV5-1 and TRBJ1-3, the full variable domain reads KAGVTQTPRYLIKTRGQQVTLSCSPISGHRSVSWYQQTPGQGLQFLFEYFSETQRNKGNFPGRFSGRQFSNSRSEMNVSTLELGDSALYLCASSSRESSGNTIYFGEGSWLTVV.

In this sample, this clonotype turned up many times. The chain couples TRBV18 to TRBJ2-1; no reliable D call. CDR3 length: 16 amino acids. V gave up 0 bases and J gave up 4 bases, with 13 bases separating them. The germline CDR1 and CDR2 sequences are KGHSH and LQKENI. As DNA, the CDR3 is TGTGCCAGCTCACCACCTGGCAGTAGGAGATACAATGAGCAGTTCTTC. It yields the protein CASSPPGSRRYNEQFF. Full variable domain (missing parts from reference TRBV18 and TRBJ2-1): NAGVMQNPRHLVRRRGQEARLRCSPMKGHSHVYWYRQLPEEGLKFMVYLQKENIIDESGMPKERFSAEFPKEGPSILRIQQVVRGDSAAYFCASSPPGSRRYNEQFFGPGTRLTVL.

This clonotype was counted ten times or more. This chain links TRBV2 with TRBJ1-5; D perhaps matches TRBD1 (5 bases). Trimming cost V 4 bases and J 5 bases, with 15 bases left between them. Germline V CDR1 and CDR2: SNHLY, FYNNEI. The CDR3 covers 15 residues. CDR3 nucleotide sequence: TGTGCCAGCAGTGTACCTCCAGGGAACTATCAGCCCCAGCATTTT. Amino acids: CASSVPPGNYQPQHF.

This clonotype appeared many times. This sequence joins TRBV28 and TRBJ2-1, with D possibly TRBD2 on 5 matching bases. Germline CDR1 MDHEN, CDR2 SYDVKM. Trimming pared 7 bases from V and 0 bases from J, leaving 7 bases between. The CDR3 sequence is 13 residues long. The CDR3 DNA sequence: TGTGCCAGCAATCGGGGCTCCTACAATGAGCAGTTCTTC. Translation: CASNRGSYNEQFF.

At least ten counts were recorded for this clonotype. The chain employs TRBV19 and TRBJ2-7, with 10 bases aligning to TRBD1. This CDR3 region has 14 residues. The junction had 2 bases not matched to a gene; V was cut back by 2 bases and J by 4 bases. Germline-derived CDR1 and CDR2 are LNHDA and SQIVND (reference sequence). The CDR3 sequence is CASSIRGQGYEQYF. The CDR3 coding sequence is TGTGCCAGTAGTATAAGGGGACAGGGGTACGAGCAGTACTTC. The full variable domain, with the rest looked up from reference TRBV19 and TRBJ2-7, is DGGITQSPKYLFRKEGQNVTLSCEQNLNHDAMYWYRQDPGQGLRLIYYSQIVNDFQKGDIAEGYSVSREKKESFPLTVTSAQKNPTAFYLCASSIRGQGYEQYFGPGTRLTVT.

This rearrangement joins TRBV9 to TRBJ1-6; 7 nucleotides match TRBD1. The CDR3 length is 15 residues. The V segment lost 0 bases and the J segment 7 bases; nucleotides outside the gene matches: 4. CDR1 and CDR2 from the germline V gene are SGDLS and YYNGEE. CDR3 protein: CASSVEGRGNSPLHF. DNA of the CDR3: TGTGCCAGCAGCGTAGAGGGCAGGGGGAATTCACCCCTCCACTTT.

This clonotype was observed many times. This rearrangement joins TRBV19 to TRBJ2-5; 14 bases agree with TRBD2. CDR1 LNHDA and CDR2 SQIVND come from the germline V gene (reference sequence). The CDR3 sequence is 16 residues long. V lost 7 bases to trimming and J lost 4 bases; unmatched junction nucleotides: 8. CDR3 residues: CASKGLAGVGGETQYF. DNA of the CDR3: TGTGCCAGTAAGGGACTAGCGGGAGTCGGAGGAGAGACCCAGTACTTC.

The genes are TRBV7-9 and TRBJ2-2; D might be TRBD2 (6 bases). CDR1 is SEHNR, CDR2 FQNEAQ, per germline (reference sequence). The CDR3 runs to 14 residues. V lost 5 bases and J lost 7, with 14 bases in between. The CDR3 loop reads CASSPGVGVGELFF. DNA of the CDR3: TGTGCCAGCAGCCCGGGGGTCGGCGTCGGGGAGCTGTTTTTT. The whole variable domain, filled in from reference TRBV7-9 and TRBJ2-2, reads DTGVSQNPRHKITKRGQNVTFRCDPISEHNRLYWYRQTLGQGPEFLTYFQNEAQLEKSRLLSDRFSAERPKGSFSTLEIQRTEQGDSAMYLCASSPGVGVGELFFGEGSRLTVL.

Turning to this clonotype: This may stem from a read error, because a much larger clone lies one nucleotide away. V is TRBV11-1 and J is TRBJ2-5; D gene unclear. Germline V gene data show CDR1 as SGHAT and CDR2 as FQDESV (reference sequence). This CDR3 region has 16 residues. Trimming shortened V by 4 bases and J by 2 bases, and 17 bases separated the two germline ends. The CDR3 bases are TGTGCCAGCAGCTCATACCCCGCGGCCGCTCAAGAGACCCAGTACTTC. Translated: CASSSYPAAAQETQYF. The full variable domain, completed using reference TRBV11-1 and TRBJ2-5, is EAEVAQSPRYKITEKSQAVAFWCDPISGHATLYWYRQILGQGPELLVQFQDESVVDDSQLPKDRFSAERLKGVDSTLKIQPAELGDSAMYLCASSSYPAAAQETQYFGPGTRLLVL.

This clonotype was counted ten times or more. The gene calls are TRBV12-3 or TRBV12-4 and TRBJ1-5; 10 bases line up with TRBD1. Trimming cost V 6 bases and J 2 bases; bases outside gene matches: 7. The CDR3 totals 16 residues. The CDR3 DNA follows: TGTGCCAGCAGGCCCTCCGGGACAGGGGGCAATCAGCCCCAGCATTTT. Its protein is CASRPSGTGGNQPQHF.

This chain links TRBV28 with TRBJ2-3; a weak D match, TRBD2 (6 bases). V shed 6 bases and J shed 4 bases, with 17 bases lying between them. Germline CDR1 reads MDHEN; CDR2 reads SYDVKM. CDR3 length: 15 residues. This CDR3 reads CASSHLAKLPDTQYF. The CDR3, as DNA: TGTGCCAGCAGCCACCTAGCGAAGTTACCAGATACGCAGTATTTT.

The rearrangement uses TRBV20-1 and TRBJ1-6; weak D call: TRBD1 (5 bases). V lost 1 base, J lost 14 bases, and 18 bases lay in between. The CDR3 has 14 amino acids. Germline assignment: CDR1 DFQATT and CDR2 SNEGSKA (reference sequence). Here the CDR3 DNA reads TGCAGTGCTAGAGCTCCCGGACAACGGCCTACCCTCCACTTT. It translates to CSARAPGQRPTLHF.

V gene TRBV10-3 combines with J gene TRBJ1-1; a possible D gene is TRBD1 (5 bases). Trimming shortened V by 5 bases and J by 2 bases, and 15 bases separated the two germline ends. This CDR3 spans 15 amino acids. Germline CDR1 and CDR2: ENHRY and SYGVKD. The CDR3: CAISTTSGSNTEAFF. As DNA, the CDR3 is TGTGCCATCAGTACGACTTCAGGGTCAAACACTGAAGCTTTCTTT.

The sample holds many counts of this clonotype. The CDR3 nucleotides read TGCAGTGCCGTCGGGACTAGCGGAGACCAAGAGACCCAGTACTTC. It specifies CSAVGTSGDQETQYF. The chain combines TRBV20-1 with TRBJ2-5, with 11 bases identical to TRBD2. This CDR3 has 15 residues. V shed 6 bases, J shed 0 bases, and the junction held 6 bases outside the gene matches. Germline loops: CDR1 DFQATT, CDR2 SNEGSKA (reference sequence).